Listed here are 8 T cell receptor beta chains from one sample, sequenced in a study of blood T cell repertoires in COVID-19. Repertoires were generated with immunoSEQ multiplex PCR, while TCRdb's copy carries only in-frame clones and drops some. The repertoire consists of 150,000 to 200,000 clones, with roughly 85% occurring once and the leading ten covering 6.2%. The sequenced material came from PBMCs or T cells enriched from blood (not recorded which). These receptors were obtained from a man aged 40-49 years who had recovered from COVID-19.

This chain joins TRBV9 and TRBJ2-3; D possibly corresponds to TRBD1 (5 bases). V was shortened by 4 bases and J by 7 bases, with 16 bases between the two germline ends. The CDR3 extends over 14 amino acids. Germline V gives CDR1 SGDLS, CDR2 YYNGEE. The CDR3 coding sequence is TGTGCCAGCAGCCCGACAGACCGGGCCAATACGCAGTATTTT. Translation gives CASSPTDRANTQYF.

V and J are TRBV3-1 (or the pseudogene TRBV3-2) and TRBJ1-4; D is perhaps TRBD1 (6 bases). Trimming cost V 3 bases and J 6 bases, with 17 bases left between them. CDR1 is LGHDT, CDR2 YNNKEL, per germline (reference sequence). This CDR3 contains 16 residues. The CDR3 region is CASSQLRTDKDEKLFF. The CDR3, as DNA: TGTGCCAGCAGCCAGCTAAGGACAGATAAGGATGAAAAACTGTTTTTT.

This clone has only a few counts. The chain links TRBV5-1 to TRBJ2-7; TRBD1 matches at 9 bases. Germline CDR1 SGHRS, CDR2 YFSETQ. Losses at the gene ends were 4 bases for V and 5 bases for J; bases not matched to a gene: 7. This CDR3 comprises 14 residues. The CDR3 DNA sequence: TGCGCCAGCAGCCCGTCCGGGACAGGGAACGAGCAGTACTTC. Amino acid sequence: CASSPSGTGNEQYF.

This chain links TRBV7-9 with TRBJ1-4; a possible D gene is TRBD1 (5 bases). The CDR3 is 17 residues long. Looked up from germline, CDR1 is SEHNR and CDR2 is FQNEAQ (reference sequence). The V end lost 6 bases, the J end lost 0 bases, and 17 bases lay between the germline ends. The CDR3 DNA reads as TGTGCCAGCAGGAGTACATTGACAGCCTCAACTAATGAAAAACTGTTTTTT. Amino acid sequence: CASRSTLTASTNEKLFF.

The rearrangement uses TRBV10-2 and TRBJ2-7; 7 bases align to TRBD1. Germline lookup yields CDR1 WSHSY and CDR2 SAAADI. The ends lost 6 bases at V and 4 bases at J; junction bases unmatched: 6. This CDR3 has 13 amino acids. CDR3 sequence (DNA): TGCGCCAGCAGGGGGACAGCTTATTACGAGCAGTACTTC. It yields the protein CASRGTAYYEQYF.

Regarding this clone: Other DNA sequences in this specimen translate into the identical CDR3. This chain connects TRBV12-3 or TRBV12-4 to TRBJ1-2, with a weak D call TRBD1 (5 bases). The germline V and J ends were trimmed by 3 bases and 3 bases, with 5 bases remaining between them. The CDR3 is 12 residues long. The CDR3, as DNA: TGTGCCAGCAGTTTCAGGGACTATGGCTACACCTTC. Amino acids: CASSFRDYGYTF.

This rearrangement joins TRBV9 to TRBJ1-2, with TRBD1 matching over 7 bases. Germline trimming cut 10 bases from V and 4 bases from J; bases unmatched to any gene: 10. Germline CDR1 is SGDLS and CDR2 is YYNGEE. This CDR3 spans 13 amino acids. Written as DNA, the CDR3 is TGTGCCTCACGAGGGACAGTAACCTATGGCTACACCTTC. This codes for CASRGTVTYGYTF.

This sequence joins TRBV27 and TRBJ1-4, with TRBD1 identical over 10 bases. With 6 bases clipped from V and 10 bases from J, the junction kept 8 bases outside the gene matches. The CDR3 length is 14 residues. Germline-derived CDR1 and CDR2 are MNHEY and SMNVEV (reference sequence). The DNA for the CDR3 is TGTGCCAGCAGAGGACAGGGGGAATTGGGAAAACTGTTTTTT. It yields the protein CASRGQGELGKLFF.